Following are 25 T cell receptor beta chains from one sample sequenced in a study of radiotherapy plus CTLA-4 blockade in lung cancer. Produced via immunoSEQ multiplex PCR; TCRdb's table is partial and in-frame only. In the table there are tens of thousands of clones, 60% to 85% of which are singletons. Sequenced here: peripheral blood, sampled from a patient treated with radiotherapy plus ipilimumab. Receptors originate from a human donor with non-small cell lung cancer whose response to radiotherapy plus ipilimumab could not be evaluated. Some clones in this sample may be carry-over from other donors' samples.

The chain joins TRBV4-2 to TRBJ2-7; TRBD1 matches at 7 bases. The germline gives CDR1 LGHNA, CDR2 YNFKEQ. Trimming cost V 4 bases and J 3 bases; bases outside gene matches: 9. The CDR3 length is 15 residues. CDR3 DNA sequence: TGTGCCAGCAGCCCCCTCCGGGACAGTCACTACGAGCAGTACTTC. This encodes CASSPLRDSHYEQYF.

The rearrangement uses TRBV19 and TRBJ2-6, with D possibly TRBD1 on 6 matching bases. Per the germline V gene, CDR1 is LNHDA and CDR2 is SQIVND (reference sequence). The CDR3 runs to 13 residues. V lost 8 bases, J lost 2 bases, and 7 bases lay in between. The CDR3 loop is CASGGAGANVLTF. CDR3 in DNA: TGTGCCAGTGGGGGCGCTGGGGCCAACGTCCTGACTTTC.

This clone was observed a handful of times. The chain employs TRBV28 and TRBJ2-2; TRBD2 aligns across 9 bases. Germline V gene lookup returns CDR1 MDHEN and CDR2 SYDVKM. V dropped 5 bases and J dropped 1; count of bases not matched to a gene: 5. This CDR3 contains 16 residues. CDR3 region: CASSGGTSRNTGELFF. The DNA of the CDR3 is TGTGCCAGCAGTGGCGGGACTAGCCGGAACACCGGGGAGCTGTTTTTT.

This chain links TRBV5-1 with TRBJ2-3; a weak D match, TRBD2 (5 bases). V gave up 1 base and J gave up 1 base, with 16 bases separating them. This CDR3 is 17 amino acids long. The germline CDR1 and CDR2 sequences are SGHRS and YFSETQ. Here the CDR3 DNA reads TGCGCCAGCAGCTTGTCCCCCCGTGGGCGGGGCACAGATACGCAGTATTTT. This codes for CASSLSPRGRGTDTQYF.

The chain combines TRBV7-2 with TRBJ2-7; D is ambiguous. This CDR3 contains 14 residues. V lost 5 bases to trimming and J lost 0 bases, with 11 bases between them. Germline assignment: CDR1 SGHTA and CDR2 FQGNSA. The CDR3 spells CASSPMPSSYEQYF. The CDR3 nucleotides are TGTGCCAGCAGCCCAATGCCCAGCTCCTACGAGCAGTACTTC.

This chain connects TRBV19 to TRBJ2-2, with 8 positions matching TRBD1. V lost 3 bases, J lost 6 bases, and 9 bases stayed unmatched. CDR1 and CDR2 (germline): LNHDA, SQIVND (reference sequence). The CDR3 covers 16 residues. CDR3 sequence (DNA): TGTGCCAGTAGTATTCGACAGGGGATCCGCCCCGGGGAGCTGTTTTTT. This codes for CASSIRQGIRPGELFF. Full variable domain (outside the CDR3, taken from reference TRBV19 and TRBJ2-2): DGGITQSPKYLFRKEGQNVTLSCEQNLNHDAMYWYRQDPGQGLRLIYYSQIVNDFQKGDIAEGYSVSREKKESFPLTVTSAQKNPTAFYLCASSIRQGIRPGELFFGEGSRLTVL.

V is TRBV5-4 and J is TRBJ2-3, with 8 bases lining up with TRBD1. Germline CDR1 is SGHNT and CDR2 is YYREEE (reference sequence). This CDR3 comprises 16 residues. Trimming removed 3 bases from V and 3 bases from J; junction bases left unmatched: 9. CDR3 loop: CASSSMQGARTDTQYF. The CDR3 region has the DNA TGTGCCAGCAGCTCGATGCAGGGGGCGCGTACAGATACGCAGTATTTT.

The chain carries TRBV9 and TRBJ1-1; 8 positions match TRBD1. The CDR3 runs 15 residues. V lost 0 bases to trimming and J lost 5 bases; unmatched junction nucleotides: 6. CDR1 and CDR2 from the germline V gene are SGDLS and YYNGEE. This chain's CDR3 is CASSVVSDRETEAFF. CDR3 coding DNA: TGTGCCAGCAGCGTAGTATCGGACAGGGAGACTGAAGCTTTCTTT. Combining the CDR3 with reference TRBV9 and TRBJ1-1 gives the whole variable domain DSGVTQTPKHLITATGQRVTLRCSPRSGDLSVYWYQQSLDQGLQFLIQYYNGEERAKGNILERFSAQQFPDLHSELNLSSLELGDSALYFCASSVVSDRETEAFFGQGTRLTVV.

The chain links TRBV4-3 to TRBJ1-2, with 7 bases that match TRBD1. This CDR3 is built from 16 residues. Germline V gene lookup returns CDR1 LGHNA and CDR2 YSLEER. V was clipped by 1 base and J by 0 bases; unmatched bases: 5. The CDR3 reads CASSQARGTANYGYTF. CDR3 bases: TGCGCCAGCAGCCAAGCCCGGGGGACAGCTAACTATGGCTACACCTTC.

This chain uses TRBV9 with TRBJ2-1, with TRBD2 as a possible D gene (7 bases). From germline, CDR1 is SGDLS and CDR2 YYNGEE. The CDR3 runs 16 residues. With 0 bases removed from V and 3 bases from J, the gap between germline ends came to 13 bases. The CDR3 reads CASSVDGGGLYNEQFF. For the CDR3, the DNA is TGTGCCAGCAGCGTAGATGGGGGGGGGCTCTACAATGAGCAGTTCTTC.

The DNA of the CDR3 is TGTGCCAGCAGCGTGGAGGACAGGGCCTCCTATGGCTACACCTTC. Translated, it gives CASSVEDRASYGYTF. This rearrangement joins TRBV7-9 to TRBJ1-2; the match to TRBD1 covers 8 bases. This CDR3 has 15 amino acids. V lost 5 bases and J lost 4; bases outside the gene matches: 9. The germline V gene has CDR1 SEHNR and CDR2 FQNEAQ (reference sequence). The full variable domain, in which reference TRBV7-9 and TRBJ1-2 provide the parts outside the CDR3, is DTGVSQNPRHKITKRGQNVTFRCDPISEHNRLYWYRQTLGQGPEFLTYFQNEAQLEKSRLLSDRFSAERPKGSFSTLEIQRTEQGDSAMYLCASSVEDRASYGYTFGSGTRLTVV.

This clone was detected only a few times. This CDR3 reads CASSLGVRGFGKSEAFF. The CDR3 DNA sequence: TGTGCCAGCAGCTTGGGAGTTAGGGGTTTCGGAAAATCAGAAGCTTTCTTT. J is TRBJ1-1 and V is TRBV5-6; D might be TRBD1 (5 bases). V shed 0 bases and J shed 8 bases, with 23 bases lying between them. The CDR3 spans 17 residues. Germline assignment: CDR1 SGHDT and CDR2 YYEEEE.

This clone appeared a few times. The gene calls are TRBV19 and TRBJ2-7; possibly TRBD1 for D (6 bases). CDR1 LNHDA and CDR2 SQIVND come from the germline V gene (reference sequence). Between the trimmed V and J ends, which lost 5 bases and 3 bases, there was a span of 14 bases. The CDR3 loop spans 14 amino acids. The CDR3 DNA follows: TGTGCCAGTAGTTCCGAGGGACAACACTACGAGCAGTACTTC. The encoded protein is CASSSEGQHYEQYF.

This sequence joins TRBV19 and TRBJ2-2, with D possibly being TRBD1 (7 bases). Germline values: CDR1 LNHDA, CDR2 SQIVND (reference sequence). Trimming took 3 bases from V and 6 from J, leaving 14 bases between them. CDR3 size: 15 residues. The CDR3 region is CASSMPPGGSGELFF. For the CDR3, the DNA is TGTGCCAGTAGTATGCCGCCAGGGGGGTCCGGGGAGCTGTTTTTT.

The V call is TRBV27, the J call TRBJ1-4; D is perhaps TRBD1 (5 bases). The germline V and J ends were trimmed by 5 bases and 8 bases, with 18 bases remaining between them. Germline assignment: CDR1 MNHEY and CDR2 SMNVEV (reference sequence). This CDR3 is built from 15 residues. The CDR3 DNA follows: TGTGCCAGCAGTCCTCGGGGACGGAGGGACGAAAAACTGTTTTTT. It is translated as CASSPRGRRDEKLFF.

The chain carries TRBV10-3 and TRBJ2-1, with 9 bases aligning to TRBD2. V gave up 0 bases and J gave up 9 bases; unmatched junction bases: 9. The germline V gene encodes CDR1 ENHRY and CDR2 SYGVKD. This CDR3 is built from 16 residues. Here the CDR3 reads CAISESGAGGRGEQFF. For the CDR3, the DNA is TGTGCCATCAGTGAGTCGGGGGCGGGGGGGCGCGGTGAGCAGTTCTTC.

The chain recombines TRBV6-5 with TRBJ1-2; D possibly corresponds to TRBD1 (5 bases). V was cut by 2 bases and J by 5 bases, with 12 bases left in between. The V gene's germline CDR1 is MNHEY and CDR2 SVGAGI. CDR3 size: 14 residues. This CDR3 is CASSYRGNGYGYTF. Here the CDR3 DNA reads TGTGCCAGCAGTTACAGGGGAAATGGGTATGGCTACACCTTC.

The chain recombines TRBV19 with TRBJ2-3; 9 bases map to TRBD2. The length of the CDR3 is 16 residues. V lost 4 bases and J lost 2; bases outside the gene matches: 7. CDR1 is LNHDA and CDR2 is SQIVND in the germline V gene (reference sequence). The CDR3 sequence: CASSSGLAGLTDTQYF. CDR3 DNA sequence: TGTGCCAGTAGTAGCGGGCTAGCGGGACTCACAGATACGCAGTATTTT.

V is TRBV6-5 and J is TRBJ1-1, with unresolved D. CDR3 length: 14 residues. V lost 4 bases and J 0 bases, leaving 9 bases between the germline ends. CDR1 MNHEY and CDR2 SVGAGI come from the germline V gene. The CDR3, as DNA: TGTGCCAGCAGTTTAGACACCCTGAACACTGAAGCTTTCTTT. Amino acid sequence: CASSLDTLNTEAFF.

This chain connects TRBV4-1 to TRBJ2-2; D is unresolved. The CDR3 extends over 15 amino acids. V lost 1 base to trimming and J lost 0 bases, with 6 bases between them. Germline-derived CDR1 and CDR2 are MGHRA and YSYEKL. The CDR3 DNA sequence: TGCGCCAGCAGCCAAGGACATTCGAACACCGGGGAGCTGTTTTTT. Its translation is CASSQGHSNTGELFF.

This clone was counted only a few times. This chain uses TRBV7-5 with TRBJ2-2; TRBD1, the table's D call, was not compared with the DNA. TRBV7-5 is marked as a pseudogene. The CDR3 runs 15 residues. The CDR3 DNA reads as TGTGCCAGAAGGGCGGACAGGGGGCAGGTCGGGGAGCTGTTTTTT. Its translation is CARRADRGQVGELFF.

This clone was recorded once. The chain employs TRBV19 and TRBJ2-6; no firm D call. The CDR3 is 15 amino acids. Germline CDR1 and CDR2: LNHDA and SQIVND (reference sequence). V was cut by 2 bases and J by 0 bases, with 5 bases left in between. CDR3 nucleotides: TGTGCCAGTAGTATAACGGGCTCTGGGGCCAACGTCCTGACTTTC. Protein sequence: CASSITGSGANVLTF.

The chain joins TRBV9 to TRBJ2-3; 8 nucleotides match TRBD2. CDR1 and CDR2 from the germline V gene are SGDLS and YYNGEE. V gave up 3 bases and J gave up 6 bases; unmatched junction bases: 9. CDR3 length: 15 amino acids. As DNA, the CDR3 is TGTGCCAGCAGCGGAATGGGCGGGGGGAGCGATACGCAGTATTTT. Its protein product is CASSGMGGGSDTQYF.

This rearrangement joins TRBV30 to TRBJ2-7; tentative D call: TRBD2 (6 bases). This CDR3 comprises 12 residues. V lost 4 bases to trimming and J lost 5 bases, with 12 bases between them. In germline, CDR1 is GTSNPN, CDR2 SVGIG (reference sequence). The CDR3 loop reads CAWKEGKHEQYF. CDR3 DNA sequence: TGTGCCTGGAAGGAGGGGAAGCACGAGCAGTACTTC. Full variable domain (outside the CDR3, taken from reference TRBV30 and TRBJ2-7): SQTIHQWPATLVQPVGSPLSLECTVEGTSNPNLYWYRQAAGRGLQLLFYSVGIGQISSEVPQNLSASRPQDRQFILSSKKLLLSDSGFYLCAWKEGKHEQYFGPGTRLTVT.

The chain links TRBV7-2 to TRBJ1-1; 8 nucleotides match TRBD1. Trimming at V came to 5 bases and at J to 11 bases, leaving 10 bases not matched to a gene. In germline, CDR1 is SGHTA, CDR2 FQGNSA. The CDR3 totals 13 residues. DNA for the CDR3: TGTGCCAGCAGCCCAGCTCCAAGGACAGGGGCTTTCTTT. Translated, it gives CASSPAPRTGAFF.